This TCR beta chain is drawn from a study of blood T cell repertoires in COVID-19. About the research overall: T cells, B-cell-depleted T cells, or PBMCs provided the cDNA or gDNA that served as material.

TCRdb's copy holds only in-frame clones and misses some; the assay was immunoSEQ multiplex PCR. The data show a few hundred thousand clones, 70% to 90% seen once. The sequencing sample was made of peripheral blood. The source of this sequence is a woman aged 50 to 60 with COVID-19, enrolled during active disease.

CDR3 nucleotides: TGTGCCAGCAAAGGCACAGCAACTAATGAAAAACTGTTTTTT. Encoded protein: CASKGTATNEKLFF. V usage is TRBV6-5 and J usage is TRBJ1-4; no firm D call. Trimming removed 7 bases at V and 0 bases at J, with 9 bases between. The CDR3 is made up of 14 amino acids. The germline gives CDR1 MNHEY, CDR2 SVGAGI.